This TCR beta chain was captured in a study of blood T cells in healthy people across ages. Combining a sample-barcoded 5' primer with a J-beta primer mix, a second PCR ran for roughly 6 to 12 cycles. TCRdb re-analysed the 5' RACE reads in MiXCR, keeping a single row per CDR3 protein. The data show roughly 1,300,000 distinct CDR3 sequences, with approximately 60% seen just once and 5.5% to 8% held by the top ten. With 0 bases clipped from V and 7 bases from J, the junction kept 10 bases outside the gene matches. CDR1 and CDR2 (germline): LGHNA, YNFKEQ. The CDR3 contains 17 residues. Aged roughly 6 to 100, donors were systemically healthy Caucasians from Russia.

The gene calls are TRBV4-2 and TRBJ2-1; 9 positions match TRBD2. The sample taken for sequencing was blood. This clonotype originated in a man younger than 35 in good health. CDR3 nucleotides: TGTGCCAGCAGCCAAGACCTACAGGGACTAGCTGAGAATGAGCAGTTCTTC. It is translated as CASSQDLQGLAENEQFF.